These 18 T cell receptor beta chains were sequenced from one sample in a study of blood T cell repertoires in COVID-19. Assay used: immunoSEQ multiplex PCR; TCRdb lists only in-frame clones, some missing. The table has 430,000 or so clones, around 87% seen once. Sequenced material: PBMCs or T cells enriched from blood (not recorded which). The receptors derive from a woman in her 40s who had recovered from COVID-19.

This clone occurred once. The CDR3 spells CASTHGSFYGYTF. CDR3 DNA: TGTGCCAGCACCCATGGGAGCTTCTATGGCTACACCTTC. The rearrangement uses TRBV12-3 or TRBV12-4 and TRBJ1-2; D uncertain. The CDR3 contains 13 residues. Trimming shortened V by 7 bases and J by 4 bases, and 13 bases separated the two germline ends.

The rearrangement uses TRBV4-1 and TRBJ1-2; a possible D gene is TRBD1 (6 bases). The V and J ends lost 0 bases and 6 bases respectively, with 11 bases between them. CDR1 is MGHRA, CDR2 YSYEKL, per germline. The CDR3 is 14 residues long. CDR3 bases: TGCGCCAGCAGCCAAGAGTACAGGGACCATGGCTACACCTTC. Its translation is CASSQEYRDHGYTF.

The chain links TRBV12-5 to TRBJ2-1; D possibly corresponds to TRBD2 (6 bases). V dropped 5 bases and J dropped 7 bases, with 18 bases sitting between them. Germline V gives CDR1 LGHNT, CDR2 FRNRAP. This CDR3 is 15 amino acids long. Written as DNA, the CDR3 is TGTGCTAGTGGTCCCGGGACTCATGAGGGGAATGAGCAGTTCTTC. It is translated as CASGPGTHEGNEQFF.

This chain joins TRBV7-2 and TRBJ1-3; a possible D gene is TRBD1 (5 bases). The CDR3 contains 15 residues. V gave up 3 bases and J gave up 2 bases, with 11 bases separating them. Germline CDR1 SGHTA, CDR2 FQGNSA. The CDR3 protein is CASSFDAGAGNTIYF. DNA of the CDR3: TGTGCCAGCAGCTTTGATGCGGGGGCTGGAAACACCATATATTTT.

The chain couples TRBV24-1 to TRBJ2-1, with 9 positions matching TRBD1. The length of the CDR3 is 15 residues. With 7 bases clipped from V and 4 bases from J, the junction kept 7 bases outside the gene matches. Germline V lookup: CDR1 KGHDR, CDR2 SFDVKD. Written as DNA, the CDR3 is TGTGCCACCAGGGCGGGACAGGGACAGTACAATGAGCAGTTCTTC. It codes for CATRAGQGQYNEQFF.

The gene calls are TRBV11-2 and TRBJ1-1; weak D call: TRBD1 (5 bases). In germline, CDR1 is SGHAT, CDR2 FQNNGV. The ends were cut back, 6 bases at V and 5 bases at J, with 13 bases in the middle. The CDR3 spans 13 residues. This CDR3 is CASRLIQGTEAFF. CDR3 nucleotides: TGTGCCAGCAGGCTAATCCAGGGAACTGAAGCTTTCTTT.

The chain joins TRBV12-5 to TRBJ2-1; 7 positions agree with TRBD1. Germline lookup yields CDR1 LGHNT and CDR2 FRNRAP. The junction had 7 bases not matched to a gene; V was cut back by 6 bases and J by 5 bases. The CDR3 spans 14 residues. The DNA of the CDR3 is TGTGCTAGTGGCCGAGGGACAGTTAACAATGAGCAGTTCTTC. Its translation: CASGRGTVNNEQFF.

CDR3 sequence (DNA): TGTGCCAGCAGCTTAGAACTAGCGGGGGACAATGAGCAGTTCTTC. Translating it yields CASSLELAGDNEQFF. The chain is built from TRBV7-2 and TRBJ2-1; 11 nucleotides align to TRBD2. This CDR3 is built from 15 residues. Germline loops: CDR1 SGHTA, CDR2 FQGNSA. Trimming removed 1 base from V and 5 bases from J; junction bases left unmatched: 1.

The chain links TRBV7-8 to TRBJ2-1, with a tentative D call TRBD1 (6 bases). CDR3 length: 16 residues. Germline lookup yields CDR1 SGHVS and CDR2 FQNEAQ. Trimming removed 5 bases at V and 4 bases at J, with 18 bases between. The CDR3 region has the DNA TGTGCCAGCAGCATCCCTAAGGGGGAGAGTTACAATGAGCAGTTCTTC. Translated: CASSIPKGESYNEQFF. Full variable domain (outside the CDR3, taken from reference TRBV7-8 and TRBJ2-1): GAGVSQSPRYKVAKRGQDVALRCDPISGHVSLFWYQQALGQGPEFLTYFQNEAQLDKSGLPSDRFFAERPEGSVSTLKIQRTQQEDSAVYLCASSIPKGESYNEQFFGPGTRLTVL.

This chain links TRBV4-3 with TRBJ1-2; TRBD1 agrees at 8 bases. This CDR3 region has 15 residues. V lost 3 bases and J lost 3; bases outside the gene matches: 6. The V gene's germline CDR1 is LGHNA and CDR2 YSLEER. This chain's CDR3 is CASSQKNRGDYGYTF. The CDR3 nucleotides are TGCGCCAGCAGCCAGAAGAACAGGGGGGACTATGGCTACACCTTC.

A note on this clone: At one of its ends the junction is not consistent with the germline gene, which may arise from a read error. The chain is built from TRBV7-9 and TRBJ2-7, with TRBD1 matching over 10 bases. This CDR3 spans 15 amino acids. Germline V gene lookup returns CDR1 SEHNR and CDR2 FQNEAQ (reference sequence). The DNA for the CDR3 is TGTGCCAGCAGCATAGCCGGGACAGGGGCTTCCGAGCAGTACTTC. It is translated as CASSIAGTGASEQYF.

This clone was counted between two and nine times. This sequence joins TRBV28 and TRBJ1-4; no definite D call. CDR1 is MDHEN, CDR2 SYDVKM, per germline. Deletions cut 8 bases from V and 3 bases from J, with 13 bases between. This CDR3 region has 14 residues. CDR3 in DNA: TGTGCCAGCGGAAGAGGAGGATCTAATGAAAAACTGTTTTTT. Translation: CASGRGGSNEKLFF. Together with reference TRBV28 and TRBJ1-4, the CDR3 gives the full variable domain: DVKVTQSSRYLVKRTGEKVFLECVQDMDHENMFWYRQDPGLGLRLIYFSYDVKMKEKGDIPEGYSVSREKKERFSLILESASTNQTSMYLCASGRGGSNEKLFFGSGTQLSVL.

The genes are TRBV7-9 and TRBJ2-1; TRBD1 matches 7 bases. Germline V gives CDR1 SEHNR, CDR2 FQNEAQ (reference sequence). This CDR3 contains 15 residues. The junction had 8 bases not matched to a gene; V was cut back by 1 base and J by 8 bases. CDR3 amino acids: CASSLGQGEGDEQFF. Here the CDR3 DNA reads TGTGCCAGCAGCTTAGGACAGGGCGAGGGTGATGAGCAGTTCTTC.

The chain is built from TRBV5-4 and TRBJ2-1; the D is unclear. V lost 4 bases and J 6 bases, leaving 11 bases between the germline ends. Germline V gene sequence: CDR1 SGHNT, CDR2 YYREEE (reference sequence). The CDR3 runs to 13 residues. The CDR3 region is CASSTHVANEQFF. In DNA, the CDR3 is TGTGCCAGCAGCACCCACGTGGCCAATGAGCAGTTCTTC.

This sequence joins TRBV11-2 and TRBJ1-1, with D hard to call. This CDR3 comprises 13 residues. V was trimmed by 3 bases and J by 1 base, leaving 6 bases between them. The germline CDR1 and CDR2 sequences are SGHAT and FQNNGV. The DNA of the CDR3 is TGTGCCAGCAGCTTCTGGCAGAACACTGAAGCTTTCTTT. Its protein product is CASSFWQNTEAFF.

This clone was seen a handful of times. The chain couples TRBV7-9 to TRBJ1-6; TRBD1 is a possible D gene (5 bases). The CDR3 runs to 14 residues. CDR1 SEHNR and CDR2 FQNEAQ come from the germline V gene (reference sequence). V lost 5 bases to trimming and J lost 9 bases, with 14 bases between them. The CDR3 loop reads CASSGETAPSPLHF. CDR3 bases: TGTGCCAGCAGCGGAGAGACAGCACCTTCACCCCTCCACTTT.

The chain combines TRBV6-5 with TRBJ2-5; D is unresolved. V lost 5 bases, J lost 0 bases, and 13 bases lay in between. CDR3 length equals 15 residues. Germline CDR1 MNHEY, CDR2 SVGAGI. CDR3: CASSNGTVYQETQYF. DNA of the CDR3: TGTGCCAGCAGTAACGGCACAGTATACCAAGAGACCCAGTACTTC.

The chain is built from TRBV5-1 and TRBJ2-3, with 8 positions matching TRBD1. The CDR3 runs to 16 residues. The junction had 6 bases not matched to a gene; V was cut back by 0 bases and J by 3 bases. Germline V gene data show CDR1 as SGHRS and CDR2 as YFSETQ. CDR3 in amino acids: CASSLAGQGVTDTQYF. CDR3 in DNA: TGCGCCAGCAGCTTGGCCGGACAGGGTGTAACAGATACGCAGTATTTT.